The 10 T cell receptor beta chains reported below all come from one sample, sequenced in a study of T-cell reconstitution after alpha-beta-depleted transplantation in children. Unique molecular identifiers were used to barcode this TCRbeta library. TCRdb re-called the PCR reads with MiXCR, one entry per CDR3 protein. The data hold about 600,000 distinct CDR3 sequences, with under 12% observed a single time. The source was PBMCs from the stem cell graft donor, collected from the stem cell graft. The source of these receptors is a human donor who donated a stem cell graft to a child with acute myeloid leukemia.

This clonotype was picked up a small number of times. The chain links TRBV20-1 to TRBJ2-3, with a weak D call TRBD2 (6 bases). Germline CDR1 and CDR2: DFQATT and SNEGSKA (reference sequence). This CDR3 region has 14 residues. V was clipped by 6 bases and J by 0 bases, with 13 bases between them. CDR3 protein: CSATVGSSTDTQYF. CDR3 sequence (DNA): TGCAGTGCGACCGTCGGGAGCAGCACAGATACGCAGTATTTT.

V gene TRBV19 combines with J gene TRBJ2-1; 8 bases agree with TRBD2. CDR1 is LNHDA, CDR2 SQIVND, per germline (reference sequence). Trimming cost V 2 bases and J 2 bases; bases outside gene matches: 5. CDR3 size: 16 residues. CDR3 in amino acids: CASSINSGSPYNEQFF. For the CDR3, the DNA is TGTGCCAGTAGTATAAACAGCGGGAGCCCCTACAATGAGCAGTTCTTC.

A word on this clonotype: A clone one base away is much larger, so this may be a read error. In nucleotides, the CDR3 is TGTGCCAGCAGGGTAACCAGGGTTGTCACTGAAGCTTTCTTT. Translation: CASRVTRVVTEAFF. The V gene is TRBV6-4, the J gene TRBJ1-1, with a weak D call TRBD1 (5 bases). This CDR3 is 14 amino acids long. The ends were cut back, 6 bases at V and 4 bases at J, with 15 bases in the middle. The germline V gene has CDR1 MRHNA and CDR2 SNTAGT.

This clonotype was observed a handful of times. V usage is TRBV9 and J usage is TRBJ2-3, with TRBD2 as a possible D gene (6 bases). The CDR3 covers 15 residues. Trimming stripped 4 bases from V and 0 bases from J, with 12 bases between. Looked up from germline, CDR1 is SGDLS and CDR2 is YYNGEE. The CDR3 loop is CASSRPGTSTDTQYF. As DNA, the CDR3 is TGTGCCAGCAGCAGGCCGGGGACTAGCACAGATACGCAGTATTTT.

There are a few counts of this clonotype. Here the CDR3 reads CASRVSGIYNEQFF. The CDR3 DNA reads TGTGCCAGCAGGGTCAGCGGGATTTACAATGAGCAGTTCTTC. This chain uses TRBV6-2 or TRBV6-3 with TRBJ2-1; 7 bases are shared with TRBD2. Germline V gene data show CDR1 as MNHEY and CDR2 as SVGEGT. V lost 6 bases, J lost 4 bases, and 6 bases stayed unmatched. The CDR3 spans 14 residues.

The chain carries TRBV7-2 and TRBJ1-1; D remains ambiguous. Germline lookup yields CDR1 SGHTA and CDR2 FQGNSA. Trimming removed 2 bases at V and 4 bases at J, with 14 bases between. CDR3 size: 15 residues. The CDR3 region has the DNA TGTGCCAGCAGCTTACGGACCAGCATAGGCACTGAAGCTTTCTTT. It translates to CASSLRTSIGTEAFF.

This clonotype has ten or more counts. The CDR3 protein is CASSSTGGGGYTF. The CDR3 coding sequence is TGTGCCAGCAGCTCTACAGGGGGCGGCGGCTACACCTTC. The chain recombines TRBV7-3 with TRBJ1-2; 9 nucleotides match TRBD1. CDR1 and CDR2 from the germline V gene are SGHTA and FQGTGA. The CDR3 extends over 13 amino acids. The V segment lost 4 bases and the J segment 8 bases; nucleotides outside the gene matches: 5.

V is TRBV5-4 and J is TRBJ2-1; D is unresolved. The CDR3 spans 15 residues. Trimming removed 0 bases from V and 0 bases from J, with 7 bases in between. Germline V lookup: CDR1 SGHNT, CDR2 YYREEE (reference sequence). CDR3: CASSLAKSSYNEQFF. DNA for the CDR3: TGTGCCAGCAGCTTGGCGAAGAGCTCCTACAATGAGCAGTTCTTC.

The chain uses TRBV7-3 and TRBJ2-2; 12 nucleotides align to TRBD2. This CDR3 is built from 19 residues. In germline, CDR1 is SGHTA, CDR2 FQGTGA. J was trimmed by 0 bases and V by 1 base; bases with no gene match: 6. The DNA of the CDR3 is TGTGCCAGCAGCTTAAGGCCGACTAGCGGGAGAGCGAACACCGGGGAGCTGTTTTTT. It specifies CASSLRPTSGRANTGELFF.

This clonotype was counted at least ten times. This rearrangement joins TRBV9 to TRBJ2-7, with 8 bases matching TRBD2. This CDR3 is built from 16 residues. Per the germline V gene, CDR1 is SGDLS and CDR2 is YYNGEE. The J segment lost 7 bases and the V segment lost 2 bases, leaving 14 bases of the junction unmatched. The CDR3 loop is CASSVDLAGPLEEQYF. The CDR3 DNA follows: TGTGCCAGCAGCGTGGACTTAGCGGGACCCTTGGAGGAGCAGTACTTC.